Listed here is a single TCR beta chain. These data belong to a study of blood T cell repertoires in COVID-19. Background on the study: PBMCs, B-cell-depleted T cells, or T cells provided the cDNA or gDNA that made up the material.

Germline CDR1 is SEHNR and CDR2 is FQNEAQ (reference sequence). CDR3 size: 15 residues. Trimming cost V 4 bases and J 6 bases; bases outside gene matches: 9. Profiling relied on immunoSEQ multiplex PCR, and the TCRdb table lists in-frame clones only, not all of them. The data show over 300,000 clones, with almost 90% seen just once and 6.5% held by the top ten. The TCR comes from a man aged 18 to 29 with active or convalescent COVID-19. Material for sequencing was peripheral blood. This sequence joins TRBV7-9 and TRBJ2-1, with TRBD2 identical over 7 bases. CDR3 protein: CASSWRTGGSNEQFF. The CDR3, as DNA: TGTGCCAGCAGCTGGAGGACCGGGGGGTCCAATGAGCAGTTCTTC.